The next 29 T cell receptor beta chains were all read from a single sample in a study of blood T cell repertoires in COVID-19. Libraries were prepared by immunoSEQ multiplex PCR; TCRdb keeps only in-frame clonotypes and omits some of them. The data show some 78,000 clones, with 86% seen just once and less than 5% held by the top ten. Sequencing was performed on peripheral blood. Receptors were obtained from a middle-aged man with active or convalescent COVID-19.

This clone was found a few times. The chain carries TRBV11-2 and TRBJ2-6, with 12 bases identical to TRBD1. There are 19 residues in the CDR3. Per the germline V gene, CDR1 is SGHAT and CDR2 is FQNNGV. The V segment lost 3 bases and the J segment 1 base; nucleotides outside the gene matches: 7. In DNA form, the CDR3 reads TGTGCCAGCAGCTTGCCGGGACAGGGGGCTGGGTCTGGGGCCAACGTCCTGACTTTC. Its translation: CASSLPGQGAGSGANVLTF.

The chain uses TRBV27 and TRBJ2-5; 11 nucleotides line up with TRBD1. The CDR3 totals 14 residues. Trimming removed 6 bases from V and 1 base from J; junction bases left unmatched: 1. Germline V gene data show CDR1 as MNHEY and CDR2 as SMNVEV (reference sequence). CDR3 sequence (DNA): TGTGCCAGCAGGGGGACAGGGGGCCAAGAGACCCAGTACTTC. Protein sequence: CASRGTGGQETQYF.

The genes are TRBV19 and TRBJ2-5, with 12 bases that match TRBD2. With 5 bases clipped from V and 1 base from J, the junction kept 8 bases outside the gene matches. CDR3 length: 17 amino acids. Germline lookup yields CDR1 LNHDA and CDR2 SQIVND (reference sequence). The CDR3 DNA reads as TGTGCCAGTAGTCTATGGACTAGCGGGACGCTCCAAGAGACCCAGTACTTC. This translates into CASSLWTSGTLQETQYF.

On this clone itself: The same CDR3 can be traced to other DNA sequences in this sample. The chain has TRBV5-1 and TRBJ1-3; no definite D call. CDR1 and CDR2 (germline): SGHRS, YFSETQ. Trimming cost V 0 bases and J 0 bases, with 4 bases left between them. The CDR3 sequence is 14 residues long. The CDR3 loop reads CASSLDSSGNTIYF. The DNA for the CDR3 is TGCGCCAGCAGCTTGGACAGCTCTGGAAACACCATATATTTT.

This clone was observed a few times. The chain employs TRBV6-6 and TRBJ1-5, with TRBD1 identical over 9 bases. The germline V gene has CDR1 MNHNY and CDR2 SVGAGI (reference sequence). The CDR3 is 15 amino acids. With V trimmed by 5 bases and J by 4 bases, 6 bases remained unmatched. The CDR3 DNA reads as TGTGCCAGCAGTCCAACAGACAGGGGGAATCAGCCCCAGCATTTT. It codes for CASSPTDRGNQPQHF.

This chain links TRBV7-8 with TRBJ2-2; D may be TRBD2 (7 bases). The CDR3 has 17 residues. CDR1 and CDR2 (germline): SGHVS, FQNEAQ. Trimming cost V 1 base and J 1 base, with 13 bases left between them. CDR3 region: CASSLGAGAWNTGELFF. The CDR3 DNA reads TGTGCCAGCAGCTTAGGGGCGGGGGCCTGGAACACCGGGGAGCTGTTTTTT.

The rearrangement uses TRBV5-1 and TRBJ1-6; D is unclear. Trimming removed 3 bases at V and 5 bases at J, with 6 bases between. Germline CDR1 reads SGHRS; CDR2 reads YFSETQ. The CDR3 has 13 residues. CDR3 in DNA: TGCGCCAGCAGCTACAGTGATAATTCACCCCTCCACTTT. Translated, it gives CASSYSDNSPLHF. The entire variable domain, with the rest obtained from reference TRBV5-1 and TRBJ1-6, is as follows: KAGVTQTPRYLIKTRGQQVTLSCSPISGHRSVSWYQQTPGQGLQFLFEYFSETQRNKGNFPGRFSGRQFSNSRSEMNVSTLELGDSALYLCASSYSDNSPLHFGNGTRLTVT.

The genes are TRBV3-1 (or the pseudogene TRBV3-2) and TRBJ2-2; 13 bases fit TRBD2. The CDR3 has 14 residues. Per germline, CDR1 LGHDT and CDR2 YNNKEL (reference sequence). Trimming cost V 5 bases and J 14 bases; bases outside gene matches: 8. The chain's CDR3 is CASSARTSGGNLFF. The CDR3 DNA is TGTGCCAGCAGCGCCCGGACTAGCGGGGGCAACCTGTTTTTT.

This clone came up once. The chain couples TRBV6-5 to TRBJ1-2; 9 bases map to TRBD1. V shed 2 bases and J 9 bases; nucleotides not matched to a gene: 4. There are 13 residues in the CDR3. The germline CDR1 and CDR2 sequences are MNHEY and SVGAGI. CDR3 DNA sequence: TGTGCCAGCAGTTACCCGGGACAGGGTAGCTACACCTTC. This gives the protein CASSYPGQGSYTF.

This chain uses TRBV10-3 with TRBJ1-2; 8 bases match TRBD1. The germline V gene has CDR1 ENHRY and CDR2 SYGVKD. The CDR3 consists of 13 residues. V trimming: 4 bases; J trimming: 6 bases; junction bases outside the gene matches: 4. CDR3: CAISVRGQDGYTF. The CDR3 nucleotides are TGTGCCATCAGTGTCAGGGGGCAGGATGGCTACACCTTC.

V usage is TRBV6-1 and J usage is TRBJ2-1; TRBD1 matches at 7 bases. V shed 5 bases and J 2 bases; nucleotides not matched to a gene: 3. The germline CDR1 and CDR2 sequences are MNHNS and SASEGT. This CDR3 spans 14 amino acids. The CDR3 region is CASSSQGAYNEQFF. Written as DNA, the CDR3 is TGTGCCAGCAGTTCTCAGGGGGCCTACAATGAGCAGTTCTTC.

The V and J genes are TRBV11-2 and TRBJ2-7; D remains unclear. The CDR3 sequence is 13 residues long. Germline CDR1 is SGHAT and CDR2 is FQNNGV. Trimming shortened V by 4 bases and J by 7 bases, and 14 bases separated the two germline ends. The CDR3 reads CASSSNRVREQYV. Here the CDR3 DNA reads TGTGCCAGCAGCTCGAACAGAGTTAGAGAGCAGTACGTC.

The chain has TRBV7-2 and TRBJ2-3; tentatively, D is TRBD1 (5 bases). Germline V lookup: CDR1 SGHTA, CDR2 FQGNSA. Trimming took 7 bases from V and 2 from J, leaving 7 bases between them. The CDR3 covers 12 residues. CDR3 nucleotides: TGTGCCAGCAAGGGGTACACAGATACGCAGTATTTT. Its translation: CASKGYTDTQYF.

The rearrangement joins TRBV7-8 to TRBJ2-3; D possibly corresponds to TRBD2 (7 bases). The CDR3 sequence is 15 residues long. Germline CDR1 reads SGHVS; CDR2 reads FQNEAQ. V lost 3 bases and J lost 1, with 11 bases in between. The CDR3 nucleotides are TGTGCCAGCAGCTTTCCGGGGGGCGGCACAGATACGCAGTATTTT. It specifies CASSFPGGGTDTQYF.

The CDR3, as DNA: TGTGCCATCAGGGAGCGCAGACAGGGTACCCACGAGCAGTACGTC. Protein sequence: CAIRERRQGTHEQYV. The chain links TRBV10-3 to TRBJ2-7; 7 positions agree with TRBD1. The CDR3 is made up of 15 amino acids. V was pared by 6 bases and J by 5 bases, with 13 bases of the junction left unmatched. Germline CDR1 reads ENHRY; CDR2 reads SYGVKD.

This clone was observed a few times. This chain joins TRBV3-1 (or the pseudogene TRBV3-2) and TRBJ2-3; a weak D match, TRBD2 (6 bases). V lost 4 bases and J lost 0, with 17 bases in between. The CDR3 sequence is 17 residues long. CDR1 LGHDT and CDR2 YNNKEL come from the germline V gene (reference sequence). The CDR3 DNA reads TGTGCCAGCAGCCCATTCGCGGGGAGTCTAAGCACAGATACGCAGTATTTT. It translates to CASSPFAGSLSTDTQYF.

The genes are TRBV9 and TRBJ1-5; no clear D gene. V was trimmed by 3 bases and J by 2 bases, leaving 9 bases between them. There are 14 residues in the CDR3. Germline V CDR1 and CDR2: SGDLS, YYNGEE. DNA of the CDR3: TGTGCCAGCAGCGAGCGCGGGGGCAATCAGCCCCAGCATTTT. Amino acid sequence: CASSERGGNQPQHF.

The chain is built from TRBV6-4 and TRBJ2-1; no clear D gene. With 3 bases removed from V and 10 bases from J, the gap between germline ends came to 13 bases. Germline loops: CDR1 MRHNA, CDR2 SNTAGT. The CDR3 totals 13 residues. CDR3 region: CASSESIRREQFF. The CDR3 coding sequence is TGTGCCAGCAGTGAGAGTATTCGTCGGGAGCAGTTCTTC.

The chain recombines TRBV4-3 with TRBJ1-3; a weak D match, TRBD1 (5 bases). V was trimmed by 0 bases and J by 4 bases, leaving 10 bases between them. Germline V gene sequence: CDR1 LGHNA, CDR2 YSLEER. The CDR3 extends over 15 amino acids. The CDR3 DNA reads TGCGCCAGCAGCCAAGATCAGGGTCTGGGAAACACCATATATTTT. Protein product: CASSQDQGLGNTIYF.

This clone was recorded a few times. The chain recombines TRBV18 with TRBJ2-1; D unresolved. The CDR3 extends over 15 amino acids. With 0 bases removed from V and 1 base from J, the gap between germline ends came to 7 bases. Germline V gives CDR1 KGHSH, CDR2 LQKENI. CDR3 DNA sequence: TGTGCCAGCTCACCACCGGGCTTTTCCTACAATGAGCAGTTCTTC. Translated, it gives CASSPPGFSYNEQFF.

The chain employs TRBV20-1 and TRBJ1-2; D is possibly TRBD1 (5 bases). CDR1 DFQATT and CDR2 SNEGSKA come from the germline V gene (reference sequence). The V gene lost 6 bases and the J gene lost 8 bases, with 13 bases spanning the gap. This CDR3 has 11 residues. CDR3 DNA: TGCAGTGCCCATGACAGTGGAGGCTACACCTTC. Its translation is CSAHDSGGYTF.

This sequence joins TRBV27 and TRBJ1-2, with TRBD1 identical over 10 bases. There are 15 residues in the CDR3. The trim removed 6 bases at V and 8 bases at J, leaving 12 bases unmatched. From germline, CDR1 is MNHEY and CDR2 SMNVEV (reference sequence). CDR3 amino acids: CASRTSDRGLGGYTF. The CDR3 DNA reads as TGTGCCAGCAGGACCTCGGACAGGGGGTTGGGCGGCTACACCTTC.

This clone was seen a few times. The CDR3 bases are TGTGCCAGTAGGACAGGTCTACGGGAATATAATTCACCCCTCCACTTT. As protein: CASRTGLREYNSPLHF. The rearrangement links TRBV19 to TRBJ1-6; D might be TRBD1 (6 bases). Germline CDR1 LNHDA, CDR2 SQIVND (reference sequence). With 6 bases removed from V and 4 bases from J, the gap between germline ends came to 16 bases. The CDR3 has 16 amino acids. The full variable domain, rest sourced from reference TRBV19 and TRBJ1-6, is DGGITQSPKYLFRKEGQNVTLSCEQNLNHDAMYWYRQDPGQGLRLIYYSQIVNDFQKGDIAEGYSVSREKKESFPLTVTSAQKNPTAFYLCASRTGLREYNSPLHFGNGTRLTVT.

The rearrangement links TRBV11-2 to TRBJ1-1, with 10 bases fitting TRBD1. Unmatched junction bases numbered 2, after V lost 5 bases and J lost 5 bases. This CDR3 comprises 13 residues. The germline V gene has CDR1 SGHAT and CDR2 FQNNGV. The CDR3 is CASSQGQGTEAFF. CDR3 DNA: TGTGCCAGCAGCCAGGGACAGGGGACTGAAGCTTTCTTT.

The V call is TRBV6-5, the J call TRBJ1-4; a possible D gene is TRBD1 (6 bases). V was trimmed by 10 bases and J by 3 bases, leaving 12 bases between them. CDR1 MNHEY and CDR2 SVGAGI come from the germline V gene. CDR3 length: 13 residues. CDR3 loop: CATRGQSNEKLFF. Written as DNA, the CDR3 is TGTGCCACACGAGGACAGTCTAATGAAAAACTGTTTTTT.

The chain is built from TRBV10-3 and TRBJ1-6; 10 bases line up with TRBD1. The V and J ends lost 2 bases and 9 bases, in that order; junction bases with no gene match: 7. From germline, CDR1 is ENHRY and CDR2 SYGVKD. This CDR3 comprises 16 residues. For the CDR3, the DNA is TGTGCCATCAGTGAGAGGCCTGACAGGGGGCCTTCACCCCTCCACTTT. This sequence encodes CAISERPDRGPSPLHF.

The gene calls are TRBV24-1 and TRBJ2-3; 10 bases align to TRBD1. CDR1 is KGHDR and CDR2 is SFDVKD in the germline V gene. The CDR3 covers 17 residues. Trimming cost V 1 base and J 2 bases; bases outside gene matches: 5. CDR3 sequence reads: CATSDLIGTGDTDTQYF. DNA of the CDR3: TGTGCCACCAGTGATTTAATCGGGACAGGGGACACAGATACGCAGTATTTT.

The genes are TRBV3-1 (or the pseudogene TRBV3-2) and TRBJ2-5; TRBD1 agrees at 11 bases. This CDR3 has 15 amino acids. Germline V gene data show CDR1 as LGHDT and CDR2 as YNNKEL (reference sequence). Trimming at V came to 0 bases and at J to 4 bases, leaving 1 base not matched to a gene. CDR3 sequence: CASSQEGTGGETQYF. In nucleotides, the CDR3 is TGTGCCAGCAGCCAAGAAGGGACAGGGGGAGAGACCCAGTACTTC.

The CDR3 loop reads CASSRQGAIYNEQFF. CDR3 bases: TGTGCCAGCAGCCGACAGGGGGCCATCTACAATGAGCAGTTCTTC. The chain is built from TRBV5-8 and TRBJ2-1, with 10 positions matching TRBD1. This CDR3 comprises 15 residues. Germline values: CDR1 SGHTS, CDR2 YDEGEE. Germline trimming cut 4 bases from V and 3 bases from J; bases unmatched to any gene: 4.